This record looks at one T cell receptor (beta chain) sequence and its context. The sample belongs to a study of T cell changes during pregnancy in multiple sclerosis. Here immunoSEQ multiplex PCR was the method, and the copy in TCRdb shows in-frame clones only, minus some. Of approximately 100,000 clones listed, 91% are singletons. Germline loops: CDR1 SGHNT, CDR2 YYREEE (reference sequence). V was clipped by 0 bases and J by 8 bases, with 14 bases between them. The CDR3 contains 14 residues. The chain employs TRBV5-4 and TRBJ1-2; a weak D match, TRBD1 (6 bases). The sequence was obtained from a female donor with multiple sclerosis, enrolled in a pregnancy study. Sequenced material: peripheral blood, taken after pregnancy. The CDR3 coding sequence is TGTGCCAGCAGCTTGGGGGGGGGCGAGGGGGGCTACACCTTC. This sequence encodes CASSLGGGEGGYTF.